This paragraph reports one TCR beta chain. The sample originates from a study of sequential checkpoint blockade in melanoma. At the level of the study: Arm A got nivolumab then ipilimumab; arm B the reverse, 1:1. Each arm's sequence ended with maintenance nivolumab. DNA from 91 pretreatment tumor samples underwent TCRβ immunosequencing. Over 20 patients had matched tumor biopsies before treatment and at week 13 after nivolumab or ipilimumab alone.

Germline CDR1 MNHGY, CDR2 SAAAGT. The CDR3 length is 16 residues. The trim removed 5 bases at V and 9 bases at J, leaving 16 bases unmatched. Treatment of the sample: randomized to nivolumab then ipilimumab (arm A) or the reverse (arm B). TCRdb's copy holds only in-frame clones and misses some; the assay was immunoSEQ multiplex PCR. Altogether 3,600 or so clones are present, about 22% being singletons, with the ten largest covering less than 8%. The specimen was tumor tissue (inferred from file names), collected from a patient given nivolumab and ipilimumab in sequence. The receptor comes from a human donor with melanoma. This chain connects TRBV6-8 to TRBJ2-1; TRBD2 agrees at 7 bases. CDR3 DNA: TGTGCCAGCAGTCCTCTGGATGGGAGGGGTGACGGTGAGCAGTTCTTC. This sequence encodes CASSPLDGRGDGEQFF.